The 19 T cell receptor beta chains below were found in one sample sequenced in a study of Graves' ophthalmopathy and Graves' hyperthyroidism. TCR beta CDR3 amplification used RNA transcripts. First-round RT-PCR relied on HTBI primers, and a second-round multiplex PCR came next. MiXCR, applied by TCRdb to the multiplex PCR reads, yields one record per CDR3 protein. The data contain about 420,000 distinct CDR3 sequences, roughly 20% of them seen just once; the ten biggest clones take up roughly 3%. Sequenced material: peripheral blood. The source of these receptors is a woman aged 18-30 years with stable Graves' hyperthyroidism.

There are many counts of this clonotype. The rearrangement links TRBV12-3 or TRBV12-4 to TRBJ1-3; D is possibly TRBD1 (5 bases). This CDR3 has 14 residues. V shed 6 bases and J shed 4 bases, with 13 bases lying between them. The CDR3 DNA reads TGTGCCAGCAGCCTAGGGGCGTGGGGAAACACCATATATTTT. This gives the protein CASSLGAWGNTIYF.

The V and J genes are TRBV5-5 and TRBJ1-5; weak D call: TRBD1 (5 bases). The CDR3 sequence is 15 residues long. V shed 0 bases and J shed 6 bases, with 13 bases lying between them. Germline assignment: CDR1 SGHKS and CDR2 YYEKEE (reference sequence). The chain's CDR3 is CASSLVRAGSQPQHF. The CDR3 DNA follows: TGTGCCAGCAGCTTGGTTAGGGCAGGGTCTCAGCCCCAGCATTTT.

This chain links TRBV6-1 with TRBJ2-7, with D possibly being TRBD1 (5 bases). Germline V gene sequence: CDR1 MNHNS, CDR2 SASEGT. Trimming cost V 6 bases and J 5 bases, with 14 bases left between them. CDR3 length equals 13 residues. The CDR3 DNA follows: TGTGCCAGCAGAACGGCAGGCAGGGACGAGCAGTACTTC. It translates to CASRTAGRDEQYF.

Ten or more counts support this clonotype. V is TRBV27 and J is TRBJ2-7; 8 nucleotides match TRBD1. This CDR3 spans 15 amino acids. J lost 0 bases, V lost 6 bases, and 7 bases had no gene match. CDR1 is MNHEY and CDR2 is SMNVEV in the germline V gene (reference sequence). CDR3 residues: CASRPTGGNSYEQYF. CDR3 sequence (DNA): TGTGCCAGCAGGCCCACAGGGGGGAACTCCTACGAGCAGTACTTC.

This clonotype came up many times. This rearrangement joins TRBV6-2 or TRBV6-3 to TRBJ2-4, with D perhaps TRBD2 (6 bases). This CDR3 has 16 amino acids. CDR1 and CDR2 (germline): MNHEY, SVGEGT. Trimming cost V 3 bases and J 1 base, with 13 bases left between them. As DNA, the CDR3 is TGTGCCAGCAGTTATTTTCCGGGGGAGGCCAAAAACATTCAGTACTTC. It encodes CASSYFPGEAKNIQYF.

There are many counts of this clonotype. V usage is TRBV7-8 and J usage is TRBJ2-7, with D perhaps matching TRBD1 or TRBD2 (5 bases each). The ends were cut back, 4 bases at V and 7 bases at J, with 11 bases in the middle. The CDR3 totals 12 residues. Germline-derived CDR1 and CDR2 are SGHVS and FQNEAQ. DNA for the CDR3: TGTGCCAGCAGCTCGGACTCAGGGGAGCAGTACTTC. It yields the protein CASSSDSGEQYF.

This clonotype was observed at least ten times. The chain recombines TRBV6-1 with TRBJ1-1, with D uncertain. V gave up 4 bases and J gave up 10 bases, with 10 bases separating them. This CDR3 region has 11 residues. Germline-derived CDR1 and CDR2 are MNHNS and SASEGT. Written as DNA, the CDR3 is TGTGCCAGCAGTGGCGGTTGGGGAGCTTTCTTT. Translated: CASSGGWGAFF.

This clonotype appeared once. The junction departs from the called germline gene at one end, perhaps through a read error. The CDR3 protein is CASRAGRQGTQYF. CDR3 in DNA: TGTGCCAGCAGAGCGGGAAGGCAAGGGACCCAGTACTTC. V and J are TRBV2 and TRBJ2-5, with 7 positions matching TRBD2. Germline-derived CDR1 and CDR2 are SNHLY and FYNNEI. This CDR3 comprises 13 residues.

The table lists this clonotype with many counts. V usage is TRBV20-1 and J usage is TRBJ2-7; D unclear. Per germline, CDR1 DFQATT and CDR2 SNEGSKA (reference sequence). Trimming removed 0 bases at V and 2 bases at J, with 11 bases between. CDR3 length: 14 residues. The CDR3 protein is CSARDYRATYEQYF. The CDR3 DNA reads as TGCAGTGCTAGAGATTATCGGGCCACCTACGAGCAGTACTTC.

There are a few counts of this clonotype. The chain recombines TRBV24-1 with TRBJ2-7; 12 bases are shared with TRBD2. The CDR3 extends over 14 amino acids. The V segment lost 4 bases and the J segment 4 bases; nucleotides outside the gene matches: 1. Per the germline V gene, CDR1 is KGHDR and CDR2 is SFDVKD. The CDR3 protein is CATSETSGSYEQYF. CDR3 nucleotides: TGTGCCACCAGTGAGACTAGCGGGAGTTACGAGCAGTACTTC.

Ten or more counts support this clonotype. The V and J genes are TRBV7-6 and TRBJ2-2; TRBD1 aligns across 11 bases. Germline trimming cut 3 bases from V and 4 bases from J; bases unmatched to any gene: 4. In germline, CDR1 is SGHVS, CDR2 FNYEAQ. The CDR3 covers 16 residues. CDR3 nucleotides: TGTGCCAGCAGCTTCTCCGGGACAGGGGGCACCGGGGAGCTGTTTTTT. The encoded protein is CASSFSGTGGTGELFF.

This clonotype came up many times. The chain combines TRBV19 with TRBJ1-5; D unclear. CDR1 and CDR2 (germline): LNHDA, SQIVND (reference sequence). CDR3 length equals 12 residues. The V and J ends lost 4 bases and 9 bases respectively, with 10 bases between them. The CDR3 loop is CASSTALGPQHF. CDR3 nucleotides: TGTGCCAGTAGTACGGCCCTGGGGCCCCAGCATTTT.

As DNA, the CDR3 is TGTGCCAGCAGCTTAACAAAGGCCCAGAACACTGAAGCTTTCTTT. It yields the protein CASSLTKAQNTEAFF. V usage is TRBV7-3 and J usage is TRBJ1-1; D ambiguous. The length of the CDR3 is 15 residues. Germline assignment: CDR1 SGHTA and CDR2 FQGTGA. The ends were cut back, 0 bases at V and 1 base at J, with 9 bases in the middle. Full variable domain (remainder filled in from reference TRBV7-3 and TRBJ1-1): GAGVSQTPSNKVTEKGKYVELRCDPISGHTALYWYRQSLGQGPEFLIYFQGTGAADDSGLPNDRFFAVRPEGSVSTLKIQRTERGDSAVYLCASSLTKAQNTEAFFGQGTRLTVV.

This clonotype was picked up many times. The chain employs TRBV6-5 and TRBJ2-7, with a possible D match to TRBD2 (6 bases). The CDR3 runs 11 residues. CDR1 and CDR2 from the germline V gene are MNHEY and SVGAGI. V was pared by 10 bases and J by 2 bases, with 9 bases between. The chain's CDR3 is CATWEAYEQYF. The CDR3 nucleotides read TGTGCCACTTGGGAGGCCTACGAGCAGTACTTC.

This clonotype has ten or more counts. The chain links TRBV27 to TRBJ1-3, with 9 bases identical to TRBD1. The germline CDR1 and CDR2 sequences are MNHEY and SMNVEV (reference sequence). The CDR3 spans 16 residues. Losses at the gene ends were 6 bases for V and 4 bases for J; bases not matched to a gene: 10. This chain's CDR3 is CASRTTGGLGGNTIYF. The CDR3 nucleotides are TGTGCCAGCAGAACCACAGGGGGCCTAGGGGGAAACACCATATATTTT.

This clonotype was detected ten times or more. At one end, the junction sequence differs from germline, possibly due to a read error. V gene TRBV2 combines with J gene TRBJ1-2, with 9 bases lining up with TRBD1. Looked up from germline, CDR1 is SNHLY and CDR2 is FYNNEI. The CDR3 has 13 amino acids. CDR3 nucleotide sequence: TGCGCCAGCAGCGTAAGACAGGGGGATGGCTACACCTTC. This sequence encodes CASSVRQGDGYTF.

This clonotype came up many times. The chain links TRBV19 to TRBJ1-1; D is ambiguous. The CDR3 totals 13 residues. Looked up from germline, CDR1 is LNHDA and CDR2 is SQIVND (reference sequence). V was shortened by 11 bases and J by 1 base, with 14 bases between the two germline ends. The CDR3 DNA is TGTGCCTGCCAATGGACGGCGAACACTGAAGCTTTCTTT. Protein sequence: CACQWTANTEAFF.

This clonotype was seen ten or more times. The genes are TRBV5-5 and TRBJ1-1; TRBD1 aligns across 8 bases. Per the germline V gene, CDR1 is SGHKS and CDR2 is YYEKEE (reference sequence). CDR3 size: 14 residues. Trimming at V came to 4 bases and at J to 4 bases, leaving 6 bases not matched to a gene. The CDR3 here is CASSGWTGSTEAFF. The CDR3 bases are TGTGCCAGCAGCGGATGGACAGGGAGCACTGAAGCTTTCTTT. Supplemented by reference TRBV5-5 and TRBJ1-1, the full variable domain reads DAGVTQSPTHLIKTRGQQVTLRCSPISGHKSVSWYQQVLGQGPQFIFQYYEKEERGRGNFPDRFSARQFPNYSSELNVNALLLGDSALYLCASSGWTGSTEAFFGQGTRLTVV.

This clonotype was counted ten times or more. The DNA is left out, because the CDR3 cannot be placed on it with certainty; the CDR3 is given as TCRdb lists it. The J gene is TRBJ1-2, the V gene TRBV6-7; TRBD1 is the table's D call and was not checked against the DNA. TRBV6-7 is known as an ORF, though its function is uncertain. The CDR3 length equals 14 residues, ends included. The CDR3 region is CASSTSWGAGGYTF.